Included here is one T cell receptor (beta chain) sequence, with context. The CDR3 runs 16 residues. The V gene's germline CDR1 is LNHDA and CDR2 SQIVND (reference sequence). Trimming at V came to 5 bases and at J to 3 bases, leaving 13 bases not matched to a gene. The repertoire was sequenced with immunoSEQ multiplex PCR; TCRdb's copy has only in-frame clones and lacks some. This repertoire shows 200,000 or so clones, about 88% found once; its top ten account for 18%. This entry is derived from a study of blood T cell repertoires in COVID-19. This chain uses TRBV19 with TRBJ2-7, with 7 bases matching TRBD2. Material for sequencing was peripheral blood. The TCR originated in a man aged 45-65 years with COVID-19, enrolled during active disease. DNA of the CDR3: TGTGCCAGTAGTGCACTAGCCGCGGGAGTCGTCTACGAGCAGTACTTC. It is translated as CASSALAAGVVYEQYF.